Listed below are T cell receptor beta chains from one sample, sequenced in a study of Ad26.COV2.S vaccination and SARS-CoV-2 variants. Sequencing used immunoSEQ multiplex PCR; TCRdb keeps in-frame clones, though not all of them. Here the sample spans 300,000 to 400,000 clones, approximately 90% being singletons. The material sequenced was peripheral blood, taken after recovery from COVID-19. All receptors come from a human donor who had recovered from COVID-19. Both conserved end residues are part of each CDR3. A D gene is named only where the DNA matches it firmly. The size entry is marked missing in some rows and otherwise reads once, few, many or a size class.

J gene,clone size,D gene,V gene,CDR3 protein,CDR3 DNA
TRBJ1-2,.,.,TRBV19,CASSPGRGRADHGYTF,TGTGCCAGTAGTCCGGGGCGGGGCAGGGCAGATCATGGCTACACCTTC
TRBJ1-2,.,.,TRBV7-8,CASSLGNRHGYTF,TGTGCCAGCAGCTTAGGTAATAGACATGGCTACACCTTC
TRBJ2-1,once,TRBD2,TRBV7-6,CASSRTSGGAYNEQFF,TGTGCCAGCAGTCGGACTAGCGGGGGGGCCTACAATGAGCAGTTCTTC
TRBJ2-5,.,TRBD2,TRBV3-1/TRBV3-2,CASSQDGTSGETQYF,TGTGCCAGCAGCCAAGACGGGACTAGCGGGGAGACCCAGTACTTC
TRBJ1-1,once,TRBD1,TRBV6-1,CASSETGRSTEAFF,TGTGCCAGCAGTGAGACAGGGAGGAGCACTGAAGCTTTCTTT
TRBJ2-1,.,.,TRBV6-5,CASSYGPRTDEQFF,TGTGCCAGCAGCTATGGGCCCCGCACCGATGAGCAGTTCTTC
TRBJ1-1,.,.,TRBV7-2,CASSRIGTEAFF,TGTGCCAGCAGTCGGATTGGGACTGAAGCTTTCTTT
TRBJ1-1,.,.,TRBV5-6,CASRRGGTEAFF,TGTGCCAGCAGACGGGGGGGCACTGAAGCTTTCTTT
TRBJ2-2,.,.,TRBV2,CASRGRAGIGGELFF,TGTGCCAGCAGGGGCCGGGCAGGGATTGGCGGGGAGCTGTTTTTT
TRBJ1-2,.,TRBD1,TRBV5-5,CASSLAGGTGGRGYTF,TGTGCCAGCAGCTTGGCCGGGGGGACAGGGGGCCGTGGCTACACCTTC
TRBJ2-3,.,.,TRBV29-1,CSVGQIADTQYF,TGCAGCGTTGGACAGATCGCAGATACGCAGTATTTT
TRBJ1-2,.,TRBD1,TRBV7-3,CASSSPRQGNNYGYTF,TGTGCCAGCAGCTCCCCGAGACAGGGAAATAACTATGGCTACACCTTC
TRBJ1-1,.,.,TRBV19,CASSIGRWGGHTEAFF,TGTGCCAGTAGTATAGGGAGGTGGGGGGGCCACACTGAAGCTTTCTTT
TRBJ1-1,.,.,TRBV29-1,CSVERPTREAFF,TGCAGCGTCGAACGACCGACCCGGGAGGCTTTCTTT
TRBJ1-2,.,.,TRBV6-5,CASSRKGVGYGYTF,TGTGCCAGCAGTCGCAAGGGGGTGGGCTATGGCTACACCTTC
TRBJ1-3,.,TRBD1,TRBV7-9,CASSKGTGASSGNTIYF,TGTGCCAGCAGCAAAGGGACAGGGGCCTCCTCTGGAAACACCATATATTTT
TRBJ2-5,.,TRBD2,TRBV6-2/TRBV6-3,CASSRTSGGVTQYF,TGTGCCAGCAGTCGGACTAGCGGGGGGGTGACCCAGTACTTC
TRBJ2-3,.,.,TRBV27,CASSSPKAPSTDTQYF,TGTGCCAGCAGTTCTCCAAAGGCTCCTAGCACAGATACGCAGTATTTT
TRBJ1-4,.,.,TRBV6-6,CASSYPDRKLFF,TGTGCCAGCAGTTACCCCGACAGAAAACTGTTTTTT
TRBJ1-2,.,.,TRBV5-6,CASSLGNGADYGYTF,TGTGCCAGCAGCTTAGGGAACGGGGCAGACTATGGCTACACCTTC
TRBJ1-2,.,TRBD1,TRBV6-5,CASSTRGRGPGYTF,TGTGCCAGCAGTACTCGGGGCAGGGGGCCTGGCTACACCTTC
TRBJ1-1,.,.,TRBV6-6,CASLGTEAFF,TGTGCCAGCTTGGGCACTGAAGCTTTCTTT
TRBJ2-3,.,.,TRBV4-1,CASSQTGQQGSLTDTQYF,TGCGCCAGCAGCCAAACAGGGCAACAGGGCTCCCTCACAGATACGCAGTATTTT
TRBJ2-1,.,.,TRBV3-1/TRBV3-2,CASSLNSRTEQFF,TGTGCCAGCAGCCTTAATAGCAGGACTGAGCAGTTCTTC
TRBJ1-5,few,.,TRBV7-9,CASSSASEQGGANQPQHF,TGTGCCAGCAGCTCGGCGTCGGAACAGGGAGGGGCCAATCAGCCCCAGCATTTT
TRBJ2-5,.,.,TRBV3-1/TRBV3-2,CASSQEAGRETQYF,TGTGCCAGCAGCCAAGAGGCAGGGAGGGAGACCCAGTACTTC
TRBJ2-1,.,.,TRBV6-6,CASSYPSSYNEQFF,TGTGCCAGCAGTTACCCTAGCTCCTACAATGAGCAGTTCTTC
TRBJ1-6,once,.,TRBV3-1/TRBV3-2,CASSLGQNNSPLHF,TGTGCCAGCAGCCTCGGACAGAATAATTCACCCCTCCACTTT
TRBJ2-1,once,.,TRBV10-1,CASSVASYEQFF,TGCGCCAGCAGTGTTGCGTCCTATGAGCAGTTCTTC
TRBJ1-2,.,.,TRBV5-6,CASSSLGDATNYGYTF,TGTGCCAGCAGCAGTTTGGGGGACGCAACTAACTATGGCTACACCTTC
TRBJ1-2,once,.,TRBV6-5,CASTPGDGYNYGYTF,TGTGCCAGCACCCCCGGTGACGGATATAACTATGGCTACACCTTC
TRBJ1-5,few,TRBD1,TRBV5-8,CASSLDREQPQHF,TGTGCCAGCAGCCTGGACAGGGAACAGCCCCAGCATTTT
TRBJ2-7,once,TRBD2,TRBV7-6,CASSLGASGGSYEQYF,TGTGCCAGCAGCTTAGGCGCTAGCGGGGGATCCTACGAGCAGTACTTC
TRBJ2-7,.,.,TRBV19,CASKADLFTYEQYF,TGTGCCAGTAAGGCTGACCTATTTACCTACGAGCAGTACTTC
TRBJ2-1,.,TRBD2,TRBV9,CASSPAGTSSYNEQFF,TGTGCCAGCAGCCCAGCCGGGACTAGCAGCTACAATGAGCAGTTCTTC
TRBJ2-3,.,.,TRBV11-2,CASSLPLVAADSTDTQYF,TGTGCCAGCAGCCTCCCCCTAGTAGCGGCGGATAGCACAGATACGCAGTATTTT
TRBJ2-3,.,TRBD2,TRBV4-1,CASSLLPGTSGGASTDTQYF,TGCGCCAGCAGCCTTCTCCCCGGGACTAGCGGGGGGGCCAGCACAGATACGCAGTATTTT
TRBJ1-2,.,.,TRBV12-3/TRBV12-4,CASSGSGYGYTF,TGTGCCAGCAGCGGTAGTGGCTATGGCTACACCTTC
TRBJ2-5,.,TRBD1,TRBV6-2/TRBV6-3,CASSQRTMILTGSGETQYF,TGTGCCAGCAGTCAGAGAACAATGATCTTGACAGGGTCGGGAGAGACCCAGTACTTC
TRBJ2-1,once,TRBD2,TRBV27,CASSSTSGVFF,TGTGCCAGCAGTTCGACTAGCGGGGTCTTCTTC
TRBJ2-7,.,.,TRBV11-3,CASSSFSSRSRSREQYF,TGTGCCAGCAGCTCGTTTAGCTCAAGGTCCCGGTCAAGGGAGCAGTACTTC
TRBJ2-1,.,TRBD2,TRBV6-5,CAHSDPSGGYNEQFF,TGTGCACACTCCGACCCGAGCGGGGGATACAATGAGCAGTTCTTC
TRBJ1-1,.,TRBD1,TRBV7-9,CASSLGGDREAFF,TGTGCCAGCAGCTTAGGGGGGGACAGGGAAGCTTTCTTT
TRBJ1-1,.,.,TRBV27,CASSTGQRNTEAFF,TGTGCCAGCAGTACAGGACAGAGGAACACTGAAGCTTTCTTT
TRBJ1-1,.,.,TRBV10-2,CASSEGRGAFF,TGCGCCAGCAGTGAAGGGAGAGGGGCTTTCTTT
TRBJ2-3,.,TRBD2,TRBV5-4,CAAATGTSYDTQYF,TGTGCCGCGGCCACCGGGACTAGTTACGATACGCAGTATTTT
TRBJ2-2,.,.,TRBV9,CASSVGTRTGELFF,TGTGCCAGCAGCGTAGGAACGCGGACCGGGGAGCTGTTTTTT
TRBJ1-2,.,.,TRBV15,CATSERSGYTF,TGTGCCACCAGCGAGAGAAGTGGCTACACCTTC
TRBJ2-7,.,.,TRBV19,CASSTTRSQQYF,TGTGCCAGTAGCACTACCCGGTCGCAGCAGTACTTC
TRBJ1-1,.,TRBD1,TRBV6-6,CASSKGQENTEAFF,TGTGCCAGCAGTAAAGGACAGGAAAATACTGAAGCTTTCTTT
TRBJ2-5,.,TRBD2,TRBV9,CASGRKAGGPQETQYF,TGTGCCAGCGGCAGGAAGGCGGGGGGCCCCCAAGAGACCCAGTACTTC